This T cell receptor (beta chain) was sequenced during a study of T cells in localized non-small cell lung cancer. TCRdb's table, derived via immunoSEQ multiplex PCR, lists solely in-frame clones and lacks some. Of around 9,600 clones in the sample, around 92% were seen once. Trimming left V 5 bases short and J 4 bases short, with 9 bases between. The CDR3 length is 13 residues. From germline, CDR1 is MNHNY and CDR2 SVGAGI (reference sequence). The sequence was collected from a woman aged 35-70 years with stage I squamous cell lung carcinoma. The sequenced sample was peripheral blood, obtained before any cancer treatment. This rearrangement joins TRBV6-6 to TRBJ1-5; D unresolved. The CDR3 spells CASSREFNQPQHF. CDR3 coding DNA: TGTGCCAGCAGTAGGGAGTTTAATCAGCCCCAGCATTTT.